These T cell receptor beta chains were read from a single sample in a study of CD8 T cells in ankylosing spondylitis. TCRdb reanalysed the 5' RACE reads using MiXCR and keeps one entry per CDR3 protein. Altogether more than 300,000 distinct CDR3 sequences are present, 8% being singletons, with the ten largest covering approximately 15%. Sequenced input: blood, either unsorted or a sorted T cell fraction (not recorded which). These receptors were obtained from a male donor with ankylosing spondylitis. Each CDR3 is given without its conserved first and last residue.

j_gene,v_gene,CDR3aa
TRBJ1-2,TRBV18,ASSPSEIPVT
TRBJ2-3,TRBV20-1,SARDLELAVYTDTQY
TRBJ2-3,TRBV28,ASLQDPNLPQY
TRBJ2-7,TRBV6-2/TRBV6-3,ASGQNYEQY
TRBJ2-3,TRBV11-1,ASSEDKRTDTQY
TRBJ2-5,TRBV5-6,ASSSAGLAGDETQY
TRBJ2-5,TRBV28,ASSFPRTTQY
TRBJ2-7,TRBV12-5,ASASPGFQGAQEQY
TRBJ1-4,TRBV4-1,ASSQGAAAVLEEKLF
TRBJ2-7,TRBV18,ASSPSSGSSYEQY
TRBJ1-1,TRBV29-1,SVEAGPLTGETF
TRBJ2-2,TRBV20-1,SAKSGAGTGELF
TRBJ2-5,TRBV5-1,ASSSLIAGRGETQY
TRBJ2-5,TRBV20-1,SAPPGLAGGGYQETQY
TRBJ2-2,TRBV2,ASSAAGATGELF
TRBJ2-3,TRBV20-1,SAANLRDKYTDTQY
TRBJ2-7,TRBV5-5,ASSPNPEAYEQY
TRBJ1-1,TRBV5-1,ASSFRGARTEAF
TRBJ2-3,TRBV10-3,ATYRDTQY
TRBJ1-4,TRBV2,ASRRSGTYNEKLF
TRBJ2-1,TRBV3-1,ASSHDGAPTDEQF
TRBJ1-3,TRBV4-3,ASSAIGSSGNTIY
TRBJ2-1,TRBV5-1,ASSLIAAYNEQF
TRBJ2-4,TRBV24-1,ATSDRNIQY
TRBJ2-5,TRBV20-1,SGQSQETQY
TRBJ2-7,TRBV6-4,ASSEGPGGPYEQY
TRBJ2-2,TRBV29-1,SGKGQGGNTGELF
TRBJ2-2,TRBV11-2,ASSSGGILAGAGGELF
TRBJ1-1,TRBV20-1,SARDLYNTEAF
TRBJ2-1,TRBV6-5,ASSYSQGDYNEQF
TRBJ2-7,TRBV5-1,ASGPGPPYEQY
TRBJ2-5,TRBV5-1,ASSLGDSLETQY
TRBJ2-1,TRBV15,ATSRATRFSGQYNEQF
TRBJ2-1,TRBV13,ASRWGQLSNEQF
TRBJ2-7,TRBV29-1,SVEQGYEQY
TRBJ1-2,TRBV3-1,ASSQDGRQGWRELVYGYT
TRBJ2-2,TRBV18,ASSPALSGELF
TRBJ2-3,TRBV9,ASSFNGQVTDTQY
TRBJ2-7,TRBV29-1,SVGPKGRYEQY
TRBJ2-1,TRBV29-1,SSRGLAASYNEQF
TRBJ1-1,TRBV29-1,SVSQAMNTEAF
TRBJ2-7,TRBV29-1,SVETAGAGRSYEQY
TRBJ2-7,TRBV25-1,ASSDFRDRGLGLCYEQY
TRBJ2-1,TRBV5-1,ASSLGIQSEQF
TRBJ1-4,TRBV12-3/TRBV12-4,ASQDRAREKLF
TRBJ2-5,TRBV6-1,ASRADREETQY
TRBJ2-7,TRBV3-1,ASSQTPQGTEQY
TRBJ2-1,TRBV29-1,SGGGWAEPSNEQF
TRBJ2-3,TRBV10-3,AITSGQGGDTQY
TRBJ2-3,TRBV20-1,SARDRLAGVADTQY
TRBJ2-7,TRBV29-1,SVALATDLY
TRBJ2-7,TRBV5-1,ASSLAEGHEQY
TRBJ2-1,TRBV6-5,ASSYRDSREQF
TRBJ1-4,TRBV29-1,SVEDLFGGKLF
TRBJ2-5,TRBV29-1,SGGQGEETQY
TRBJ2-1,TRBV7-3,ASSSPSGNNEQF
TRBJ2-7,TRBV6-5,ASSSDRPYEQY
TRBJ1-2,TRBV12-3/TRBV12-4,ASRASQGPYGYT
TRBJ1-1,TRBV12-3/TRBV12-4,ASSLTGQPEAF
TRBJ2-1,TRBV29-1,SGLEDNEQF